This T cell receptor beta chain was recovered during a study of T cells after yellow fever vaccination. Study-wide points: FACS-sorted repertoires could contain abundant clonotypes contaminating from the bulk population.

The CDR3 runs 13 residues. Trimming removed 0 bases at V and 5 bases at J, with 8 bases between. Germline V gene sequence: CDR1 SGHDN, CDR2 FVKESK. This clonotype was observed a handful of times. The target antigen is unknown. TCRdb processed the 5' RACE reads anew with MiXCR; each CDR3 protein has one entry. Among about 630,000 distinct CDR3 sequences listed, around an eighth were seen once. This TCR was sampled from a man aged 25-45 years who received the YFV17D yellow fever vaccine. The chain carries TRBV14 and TRBJ2-7; D call uncertain. Sequencing used PBMCs, obtained on the day of the yellow fever booster vaccination. The CDR3 sequence is CASSQEIWDEQYF. The DNA of the CDR3 is TGTGCCAGCAGCCAAGAAATATGGGACGAGCAGTACTTC.